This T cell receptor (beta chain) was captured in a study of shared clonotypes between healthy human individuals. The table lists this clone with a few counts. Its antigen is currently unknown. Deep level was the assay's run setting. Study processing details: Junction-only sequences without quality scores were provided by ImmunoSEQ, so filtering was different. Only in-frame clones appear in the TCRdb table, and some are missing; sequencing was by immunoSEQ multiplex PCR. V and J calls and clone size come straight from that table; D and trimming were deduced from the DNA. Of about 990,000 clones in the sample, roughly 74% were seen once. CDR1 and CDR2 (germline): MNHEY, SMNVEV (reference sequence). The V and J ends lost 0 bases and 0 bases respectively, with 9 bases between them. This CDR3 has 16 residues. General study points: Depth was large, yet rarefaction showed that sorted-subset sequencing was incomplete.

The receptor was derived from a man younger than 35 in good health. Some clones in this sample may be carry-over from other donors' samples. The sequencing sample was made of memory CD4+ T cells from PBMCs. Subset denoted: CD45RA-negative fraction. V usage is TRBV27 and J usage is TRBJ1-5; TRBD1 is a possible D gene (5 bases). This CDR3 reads CASSLSTGYSNQPQHF. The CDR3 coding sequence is TGTGCCAGCAGTTTATCTACAGGATATAGCAATCAGCCCCAGCATTTT.